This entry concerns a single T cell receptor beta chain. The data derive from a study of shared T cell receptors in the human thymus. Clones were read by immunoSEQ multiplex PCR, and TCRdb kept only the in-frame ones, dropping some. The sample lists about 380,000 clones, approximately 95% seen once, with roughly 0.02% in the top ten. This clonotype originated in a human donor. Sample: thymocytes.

DNA for the CDR3: TGCGCCAGCAGCCCCCGGGGACAGGGTGAAGCGAACATTCAGTACTTC. Its translation is CASSPRGQGEANIQYF. The genes are TRBV5-1 and TRBJ2-4; 9 bases align to TRBD1. The CDR3 has 16 residues. The trim removed 4 bases at V and 7 bases at J, leaving 12 bases unmatched. CDR1 is SGHRS, CDR2 YFSETQ, per germline.